Here is one T cell receptor (beta chain) with its context. The data were taken from a study of blood T cell repertoires in COVID-19. On the study more broadly: Acute-phase and convalescent COVID-19 samples originated in the United States, Italy and Spain. T cells, B-cell-depleted T cells, or PBMCs provided the cDNA or gDNA that served as material.

The CDR3 extends over 17 amino acids. V shed 4 bases and J 10 bases; nucleotides not matched to a gene: 15. Germline-derived CDR1 and CDR2 are SGHTA and FQGTGA. Only in-frame clones appear in the TCRdb table, and some are missing; sequencing was by immunoSEQ multiplex PCR. Of 100,000 or so clones in the sample, around 85% are singletons; the top ten hold approximately 2.4%. This clonotype was obtained from a woman between 50 and 59 years old who had recovered from COVID-19. The V call is TRBV7-3, the J call TRBJ2-1; 11 bases fit TRBD2. The source material was PBMCs or T cells enriched from blood (not recorded which). The CDR3 DNA reads TGTGCCAGCAGCTCACAACCAGCGGGACTAGCGGCTGCAGAGCAGTTCTTC. Protein: CASSSQPAGLAAAEQFF.